This T cell receptor (beta chain) was sequenced for a study of T cell repertoires in cytomegalovirus infection. This clonotype was recorded many times. An end of the junction does not agree with germline; a read error may underlie this. CDR1 SSHAT and CDR2 FNYEAQ come from the germline V gene (reference sequence). The CDR3 spans 15 residues. From the reads, TCRdb called clonotypes with MiXCR, one entry per CDR3 protein. Seen here are approximately 190,000 distinct CDR3 sequences, 9.5% observed once, and the top ten hold approximately 4.6%. The V gene is TRBV7-7, the J gene TRBJ2-1; 13 nucleotides match TRBD2. What was sequenced was PBMCs. This TCR was recovered from a human donor in good health (CMV status not recorded). Some clones in this sample may be carry-over from other donors' samples. The CDR3 nucleotides read TGTGCTAGCAGCTTAGGGACTAGCGGGACTAATGAGCAGTTCTTC. As protein: CASSLGTSGTNEQFF.